This TCR beta chain was found in a study of graft-versus-host responses after intestinal transplantation. Study-level information: Every recipient underwent anti-thymocyte globulin induction, then tacrolimus and steroids for roughly 3 years. Overall study results and limits: Early post-transplant falls in HvG clones accompanied the peak levels of circulating GvH clones. There were GvH clones found in recipient marrow, and some of them appeared first in ileum or blood. Clonal ratios of graft-versus-host to host-versus-graft in allografts were high for patients exhibiting graft-donor T cell macrochimerism.

The germline V gene has CDR1 LGHNT and CDR2 FRNRAP. V was pared by 5 bases and J by 8 bases, with 10 bases of the junction left unmatched. The CDR3 has 14 residues. This table comes from immunoSEQ multiplex PCR, and its TCRdb copy is limited to in-frame clones, with some not included. The repertoire holds more than 65,000 clones, with approximately 89% as singletons. Turning to this clone: The antigen is undetermined.

The sequenced sample was unstimulated CD8+ T cells sorted from spleen or lymph node cells, obtained before transplant. The rearrangement uses TRBV12-5 and TRBJ2-5; 8 bases align to TRBD2. The receptor was isolated from a human donor who was the organ donor for an intestinal transplant. CDR3 DNA: TGTGCTAGTGGTCACTACGGACTAGCTGAAACCCAGTACTTC. This codes for CASGHYGLAETQYF.